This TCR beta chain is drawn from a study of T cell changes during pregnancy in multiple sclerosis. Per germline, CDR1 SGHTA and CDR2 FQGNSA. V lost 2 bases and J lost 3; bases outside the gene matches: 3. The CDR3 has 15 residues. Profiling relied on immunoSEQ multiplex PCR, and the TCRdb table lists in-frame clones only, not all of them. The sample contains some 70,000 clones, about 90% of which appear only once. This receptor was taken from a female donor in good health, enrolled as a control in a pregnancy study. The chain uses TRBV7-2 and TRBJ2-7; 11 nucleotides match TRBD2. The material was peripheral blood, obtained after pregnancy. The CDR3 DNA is TGTGCCAGCAGCTTAATAGCGGGAGGGCACTACGAGCAGTACTTC. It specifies CASSLIAGGHYEQYF. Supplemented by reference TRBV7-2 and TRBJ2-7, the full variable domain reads GAGVSQSPSNKVTEKGKDVELRCDPISGHTALYWYRQSLGQGLEFLIYFQGNSAPDKSGLPSDRFSAERTGGSVSTLTIQRTQQEDSAVYLCASSLIAGGHYEQYFGPGTRLTVT.